This is a list of T cell receptor beta chains from one sample in a study of T cell repertoires and HLA-DP antigens. Sequenced by immunoSEQ multiplex PCR; TCRdb stores in-frame clones only, minus some. The table has roughly 70,000 clones, roughly 77% seen once; the top ten hold 1.6%. Their antigens are not known. Sequences were obtained from CD4+ T cells from PBMCs. The source is a man between 60 and 70 years old in good health and CMV-seronegative. Each CDR3 is given with its conserved first and last residue. The order of the fields is V gene, J gene, CDR3 length, D gene, CDR3 protein, CDR3 DNA. The D gene is left open where the match is weak.

>TRBV5-1|TRBJ1-1|13|TRBD1
CASGQGFGTEAFF
TGCGCCAGCGGACAGGGCTTCGGCACTGAAGCTTTCTTT
>TRBV18|TRBJ1-5|16|-
CASSPTQGRGNQPQHF
TGTGCCAGCTCACCAACACAGGGTAGGGGCAATCAGCCCCAGCATTTT
>TRBV19|TRBJ2-2|18|TRBD1
CASSIVGQGAESTGELFF
TGTGCCAGTAGTATAGTCGGACAGGGGGCGGAAAGCACCGGGGAGCTGTTTTTT
>TRBV5-1|TRBJ1-2|14|TRBD1
CASSSMGQGDGYTF
TGCGCCAGCAGCTCTATGGGGCAGGGGGATGGCTACACCTTC
>TRBV2|TRBJ1-1|16|TRBD1
CASTRQGAGLNTEAFF
TGTGCCAGCACTCGACAGGGGGCAGGGTTGAACACTGAAGCTTTCTTT
>TRBV11-3|TRBJ2-2|16|TRBD2
CASSSGTSGYTGELFF
TGTGCCAGCAGCTCGGGGACTAGCGGTTACACCGGGGAGCTGTTTTTT
>TRBV19|TRBJ2-7|14|-
CASSMVARGYEQYF
TGTGCCAGTAGTATGGTCGCCAGGGGCTACGAGCAGTACTTC
>TRBV11-2|TRBJ1-5|14|-
CASSFDSTGQPQHF
TGTGCCAGCAGCTTCGACAGTACGGGTCAGCCCCAGCATTTT
>TRBV7-2|TRBJ2-5|14|-
CASSSRGPRETQYF
TGTGCCAGCAGTTCACGAGGGCCCCGAGAGACCCAGTACTTC
>TRBV5-5|TRBJ2-2|18|TRBD2
CASSQDNPGLAGAGELFF
TGCGCCAGCAGCCAGGATAATCCGGGACTAGCGGGAGCCGGGGAGCTGTTTTTT